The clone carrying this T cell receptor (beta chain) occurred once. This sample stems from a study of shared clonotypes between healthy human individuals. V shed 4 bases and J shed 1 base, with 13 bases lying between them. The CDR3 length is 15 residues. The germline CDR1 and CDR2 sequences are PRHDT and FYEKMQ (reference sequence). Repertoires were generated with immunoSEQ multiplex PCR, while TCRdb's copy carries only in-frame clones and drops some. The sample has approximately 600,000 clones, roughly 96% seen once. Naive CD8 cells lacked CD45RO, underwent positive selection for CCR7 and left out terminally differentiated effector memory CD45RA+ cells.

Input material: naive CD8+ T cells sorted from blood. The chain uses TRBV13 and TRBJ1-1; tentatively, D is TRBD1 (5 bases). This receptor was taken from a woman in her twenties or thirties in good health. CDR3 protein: CASSSQTAANTEAFF. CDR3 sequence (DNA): TGTGCCAGCAGCTCCCAGACAGCGGCGAACACTGAAGCTTTCTTT.